One sample yielded the 28 T cell receptor beta chains listed below, sequenced in a study of T cell clonality in common variable immunodeficiency. Some clones are missing from TCRdb's copy, which holds only in-frame ones; the method was immunoSEQ multiplex PCR. The data show 40,000 to 50,000 clones, with none appearing a single time. The sequencing sample was made of peripheral blood mononuclear cells. The receptors come from a person aged 18-70 years in good health.

This clone was seen at least ten times. The CDR3 end is not reached by the read, which stops 3 residues before it; the germline J gene fills it in. This sequence joins TRBV6-1 and TRBJ2-1; TRBD2 aligns across 8 bases. This CDR3 is 15 amino acids long. Losses at the gene ends were 2 bases for V and 0 bases for J; bases not matched to a gene: 0. Germline loops: CDR1 MNHNS, CDR2 SASEGT. The CDR3: CASSELAGSYNEQFF. The part of the CDR3 DNA that was read is TGTGCCAGCAGTGAACTAGCGGGCTCCTACAATGAG.

This clone has a count of ten or more. The sequenced CDR3 bases are TGCGCCAGCAGCTTGTTTTCAGGGGCTAACGGCGAG. It specifies CASSLFSGANGE. The full CDR3 is CASSLFSGANGEQYF. The chain couples TRBV5-1 to TRBJ2-7; TRBD1 is a possible D gene (6 bases). The read ends 3 residues before the CDR3 terminus; that terminus is restored from the germline J gene. The CDR3 length is 15 residues. Deletions cut 1 base from V and 6 bases from J, with 17 bases between. Germline CDR1 and CDR2: SGHRS and YFSETQ. Filled out from reference TRBV5-1 and TRBJ2-7, the complete variable domain reads KAGVTQTPRYLIKTRGQQVTLSCSPISGHRSVSWYQQTPGQGLQFLFEYFSETQRNKGNFPGRFSGRQFSNSRSEMNVSTLELGDSALYLCASSLFSGANGEQYFGPGTRLTVT.

Many counts were recorded for this clone. Read sequence stops 3 residues before the CDR3 end, and the germline J gene provides the missing end. The rearrangement joins TRBV7-9 to TRBJ1-2, with D possibly being TRBD1 (6 bases). CDR1 and CDR2 (germline): SEHNR, FQNEAQ (reference sequence). V lost 7 bases to trimming and J lost 4 bases, with 16 bases between them. The CDR3 is made up of 14 amino acids. The sequenced CDR3 bases are TGTGCCAGCACCCAGAGGGGGACGGGCTATGGC. Residues: CASTQRGTGYG. In full, the CDR3 is CASTQRGTGYGYTF.

Many counts were recorded for this clone. The CDR3 end is not reached by the read, which stops 3 residues before it; the germline J gene fills it in. V gene TRBV18 combines with J gene TRBJ1-6, with TRBD1 matching 8 bases. The junction had 5 bases not matched to a gene; V was cut back by 1 base and J by 6 bases. CDR1 and CDR2 (germline): KGHSH, LQKENI. The CDR3 runs 16 residues. The CDR3 bases that were read are TGTGCCAGCTCACCACTGGACAGGGATGGTAATTCACCC. Translated: CASSPLDRDGNSP. In full, the CDR3 reads CASSPLDRDGNSPLHF.

This clone was observed at least ten times. Other DNA sequences in the sample encode the same CDR3. The CDR3 loop reads CASSLAGGTDTQYF. The DNA read from the CDR3 is TGTGCCAGCAGTTTGGCGGGGGGCACAGATACG. The chain joins TRBV6-4 to TRBJ2-3; 7 bases align to TRBD2. With the read ending 3 residues before the CDR3 end, the germline J gene is used to fill in that end. The junction had 3 bases not matched to a gene; V was cut back by 5 bases and J by 1 base. Germline loops: CDR1 MRHNA, CDR2 SNTAGT. CDR3 size: 14 residues.

The table lists this clone with many counts. The read terminates 3 residues ahead of where the CDR3 ends, so the germline J gene completes it. This chain joins TRBV7-9 and TRBJ1-1; D is ambiguous. There are 13 residues in the CDR3. Germline V gives CDR1 SEHNR, CDR2 FQNEAQ (reference sequence). The CDR3 sequence: CASSLESQSEAFF. The sequenced CDR3 bases are TGTGCCAGCAGCTTAGAATCCCAGTCGGAA.

This clone came up many times. The read falls 3 residues short of the CDR3 end, and the missing part is taken from the germline J gene. The chain has TRBV7-2 and TRBJ2-3, with 13 positions matching TRBD2. The germline gives CDR1 SGHTA, CDR2 FQGNSA. Germline trimming cut 5 bases from V and 4 bases from J; bases unmatched to any gene: 3. This CDR3 has 15 amino acids. CDR3 residues: CASSLLAGGPDTQYF. The sequenced part of the CDR3 DNA is TGTGCCAGCAGCCTACTAGCGGGAGGGCCAGATACG.

This clone was observed a handful of times. The read comes to an end 3 residues before the CDR3 does, leaving the germline J gene to fill in the end. The chain recombines TRBV7-2 with TRBJ2-4; D gene unclear. Germline V gives CDR1 SGHTA, CDR2 FQGNSA. CDR3 length: 12 amino acids. The CDR3 DNA, read in part, is TGTGCCAGCAGCCATTCTAACTATGGT. This translates into CASSHSNYG. The full CDR3 sequence reads CASSHSNYGQYF.

The table lists this clone with many counts. The CDR3 end is not reached by the read, which stops 3 residues before it; the germline J gene fills it in. The V gene is TRBV29-1, the J gene TRBJ1-1; no definite D call. Trimming took off 7 bases at V and 0 bases at J, with 9 bases between the two ends. The V gene's germline CDR1 is SQVTM and CDR2 ANQGSEA. The CDR3 consists of 12 residues. CDR3 amino acids: CSGNHLNTEAFF. The part of the CDR3 DNA that was read is TGCAGCGGTAATCACTTGAACACTGAA. Together with reference TRBV29-1 and TRBJ1-1, the CDR3 gives the full variable domain: SAVISQKPSRDICQRGTSLTIQCQVDSQVTMMFWYRQQPGQSLTLIATANQGSEATYESGFVIDKFPISRPNLTFSTLTVSNMSPEDSSIYLCSGNHLNTEAFFGQGTRLTVV.

This clone was recorded at least ten times. The CDR3 is cut off 3 residues early in the read; its end comes from the germline J gene. This chain links TRBV7-2 with TRBJ1-6; TRBD1 matches 10 bases. V was clipped by 6 bases and J by 10 bases; unmatched bases: 3. Per germline, CDR1 SGHTA and CDR2 FQGNSA. This CDR3 contains 13 residues. CDR3 amino acids: CASSDRGPSPLHF. The CDR3 DNA, read in part, is TGTGCCAGCAGTGACAGGGGGCCATCACCC.

At least ten counts were recorded for this clone. CDR3 DNA (partial): TGTGCCAGCTCAGGAGGGACAGGGGACTCTGGAAACACC. Translating it yields CASSGGTGDSGNT. The full-length CDR3 reads as CASSGGTGDSGNTIYF. The chain couples TRBV18 to TRBJ1-3; 10 bases map to TRBD1. With the read ending 3 residues before the CDR3 end, the germline J gene is used to fill in that end. The length of the CDR3 is 16 residues. Trimming at V came to 5 bases and at J to 0 bases, leaving 4 bases not matched to a gene. Germline lookup yields CDR1 KGHSH and CDR2 LQKENI.

This clone was recorded many times. The read comes to an end 3 residues before the CDR3 does, leaving the germline J gene to fill in the end. The J gene is TRBJ2-5, the V gene TRBV20-1; D perhaps matches TRBD2 (6 bases). The CDR3 is 14 amino acids. Germline V lookup: CDR1 DFQATT, CDR2 SNEGSKA (reference sequence). Trimming shortened V by 1 base and J by 1 base, and 10 bases separated the two germline ends. CDR3 bases read: TGCAGTGCTAGAGGCGGGGACCCCCAAGAGACC. This gives the protein CSARGGDPQET. The full CDR3 protein reads CSARGGDPQETQYF.

This clone was detected ten times or more. The sequence runs out 3 residues before the end of the CDR3; the remainder is reconstructed from the germline J gene. V and J are TRBV7-3 and TRBJ1-2; the D is unclear. Trimming took off 0 bases at V and 7 bases at J, with 9 bases between the two ends. The CDR3 length is 13 residues. Germline V CDR1 and CDR2: SGHTA, FQGTGA. CDR3 DNA (partial): TGTGCCAGCAGCTTAACCAAGGGTTCTGGC. This gives the protein CASSLTKGSG. The complete CDR3 sequence is CASSLTKGSGYTF. Drawing the rest from reference TRBV7-3 and TRBJ1-2, the complete variable domain is GAGVSQTPSNKVTEKGKYVELRCDPISGHTALYWYRQSLGQGPEFLIYFQGTGAADDSGLPNDRFFAVRPEGSVSTLKIQRTERGDSAVYLCASSLTKGSGYTFGSGTRLTVV.

There are many counts of this clone. The CDR3 end lies 3 residues beyond the end of the read and is filled in from the germline J gene. The rearrangement joins TRBV5-6 to TRBJ1-1; 9 bases align to TRBD1. Per the germline V gene, CDR1 is SGHDT and CDR2 is YYEEEE. The CDR3 has 14 amino acids. V lost 4 bases to trimming and J lost 6 bases; unmatched junction nucleotides: 7. CDR3 bases read: TGTGCCAGCAGCGTCCTACAGGGGGCGGCTGAA. Protein: CASSVLQGAAE. Given in full, the CDR3 is CASSVLQGAAEAFF.

This clone was found many times. The CDR3 goes on 3 residues after the read ends, and that part is filled in from the germline J gene. The genes are TRBV7-8 and TRBJ1-1; a weak D match, TRBD1 (6 bases). This CDR3 has 15 amino acids. Trimming left V 5 bases short and J 1 base short, with 14 bases between. CDR1 and CDR2 from the germline V gene are SGHVS and FQNEAQ. The DNA read from the CDR3 is TGTGCCAGCAGCACGAGAACAGGGAGGAACACTGAA. Translated, it gives CASSTRTGRNTE. The CDR3, in full, reads CASSTRTGRNTEAFF.

This clone was counted ten times or more. The sequence runs out 3 residues before the end of the CDR3; the remainder is reconstructed from the germline J gene. The rearrangement links TRBV6-1 to TRBJ2-7, with 10 bases identical to TRBD2. Germline V gene sequence: CDR1 MNHNS, CDR2 SASEGT. This CDR3 is 15 amino acids long. Unmatched junction bases numbered 4, after V lost 3 bases and J lost 2 bases. CDR3 sequence reads: CASSDESGGAYEQYF. Partial CDR3 DNA: TGTGCCAGCAGTGATGAGAGCGGGGGGGCCTACGAG.

This clone was observed at least ten times. Read data end 3 residues before the CDR3 end; the end is taken from the germline J gene. The genes are TRBV6-2 or TRBV6-3 and TRBJ2-2, with D possibly TRBD1 on 5 matching bases. Trimming shortened V by 5 bases and J by 7 bases, and 17 bases separated the two germline ends. Germline V lookup: CDR1 MNHEY, CDR2 SVGEGT. The CDR3 spans 15 residues. The CDR3 DNA, read in part, is TGTGCCAGCAGTCCTGGTGGGGCGCGTGTCGGGGAG. It is translated as CASSPGGARVGE. In full, the CDR3 is CASSPGGARVGELFF.

This clone showed up many times. The read stops 3 residues short of the end of the CDR3; the missing end is completed from the germline J gene. V and J are TRBV6-1 and TRBJ2-5; 9 bases are shared with TRBD2. Per germline, CDR1 MNHNS and CDR2 SASEGT. The ends lost 2 bases at V and 4 bases at J; junction bases unmatched: 11. The CDR3 is 17 residues long. The CDR3 sequence is CASSERVSGGHRETQYF. The CDR3 DNA, read in part, is TGTGCCAGCAGTGAAAGGGTTAGCGGGGGTCATCGAGAGACC.

This clone was recorded many times. The read stops 3 residues short of the end of the CDR3; the missing end is completed from the germline J gene. The chain is built from TRBV20-1 and TRBJ2-3; D is undetermined. V was shortened by 0 bases and J by 3 bases, with 13 bases between the two germline ends. Germline CDR1 reads DFQATT; CDR2 reads SNEGSKA (reference sequence). The CDR3 spans 15 residues. CDR3 loop: CSARDSPFYTDTQYF. The part of the CDR3 DNA that was read is TGCAGTGCTAGAGATTCCCCCTTCTATACAGATACG.

In its sample, this clone was seen many times. The read ends 3 residues before the CDR3 terminus; that terminus is restored from the germline J gene. The rearrangement uses TRBV5-1 and TRBJ1-2, with D perhaps TRBD1 (5 bases). The CDR3 length is 16 residues. The germline V gene has CDR1 SGHRS and CDR2 YFSETQ. The V end lost 0 bases, the J end lost 6 bases, and 18 bases lay between the germline ends. CDR3 DNA (partial): TGCGCCAGCAGCTTGGGGGGTAAAACAGGAGGGGATGGC. Residues: CASSLGGKTGGDG. The entire CDR3 is CASSLGGKTGGDGYTF.

This clone was seen ten or more times. The CDR3 extends 3 residues past the end of the read, so its final part is completed from the germline J gene. The gene calls are TRBV3-1 (or the pseudogene TRBV3-2) and TRBJ2-7; TRBD1 matches at 7 bases. Germline assignment: CDR1 LGHDT and CDR2 YNNKEL (reference sequence). V lost 0 bases, J lost 3 bases, and 5 bases stayed unmatched. There are 15 residues in the CDR3. The CDR3 is CASSQELWDSYEQYF. The sequenced CDR3 bases are TGTGCCAGCAGCCAAGAGTTGTGGGACAGCTACGAG.

The table lists this clone with many counts. The missing CDR3 end, 3 residues past where the read stops, is filled in from the germline J gene. The gene calls are TRBV18 and TRBJ2-3, with D possibly being TRBD1 (5 bases). Trimming took 2 bases from V and 2 from J, leaving 11 bases between them. The germline V gene encodes CDR1 KGHSH and CDR2 LQKENI. This CDR3 is 15 amino acids long. CDR3 sequence: CASSPKQAITDTQYF. The sequenced part of the CDR3 DNA is TGTGCCAGCTCACCAAAACAGGCTATCACAGATACG.

Many counts were recorded for this clone. The read comes to an end 3 residues before the CDR3 does, leaving the germline J gene to fill in the end. The chain is built from TRBV5-1 and TRBJ2-3; perhaps TRBD1 as D (5 bases). Trimming cost V 4 bases and J 4 bases, with 13 bases left between them. CDR1 and CDR2 (germline): SGHRS, YFSETQ. The CDR3 covers 14 residues. CDR3 region: CASSKGSGSDTQYF. CDR3 DNA, as far as it was read: TGCGCCAGCAGCAAGGGGTCAGGTTCAGATACG. Together with reference TRBV5-1 and TRBJ2-3, the CDR3 gives the full variable domain: KAGVTQTPRYLIKTRGQQVTLSCSPISGHRSVSWYQQTPGQGLQFLFEYFSETQRNKGNFPGRFSGRQFSNSRSEMNVSTLELGDSALYLCASSKGSGSDTQYFGPGTRLTVL.

This clone was seen repeatedly, ten times or more. The read ends 3 residues shy of where the CDR3 ends; the end is completed using the germline J gene. The rearrangement links TRBV2 to TRBJ2-5, with 16 positions matching TRBD2. V was clipped by 4 bases and J by 4 bases; unmatched bases: 12. The CDR3 runs to 19 residues. Germline V gene data show CDR1 as SNHLY and CDR2 as FYNNEI. The CDR3 sequence is CASSGGTSGGDKLPETQYF. The part of the CDR3 DNA that was read is TGTGCCAGCAGTGGAGGGACTAGCGGGGGGGACAAACTCCCAGAGACC. The complete variable domain, with remaining parts taken from reference TRBV2 and TRBJ2-5, reads EPEVTQTPSHQVTQMGQEVILRCVPISNHLYFYWYRQILGQKVEFLVSFYNNEISEKSEIFDDQFSVERPDGSNFTLKIRSTKLEDSAMYFCASSGGTSGGDKLPETQYFGPGTRLLVL.

This clone came up a few times. The sequence runs out 3 residues before the end of the CDR3; the remainder is reconstructed from the germline J gene. The chain joins TRBV19 to TRBJ2-1; TRBD1 agrees at 9 bases. V lost 6 bases, J lost 6 bases, and 6 bases stayed unmatched. The length of the CDR3 is 14 residues. The V gene's germline CDR1 is LNHDA and CDR2 SQIVND (reference sequence). CDR3 region: CASRETDRGNEQFF. The sequenced part of the CDR3 DNA is TGTGCCAGTAGAGAAACGGACAGGGGCAATGAG.

This clone came up many times. The read ends 3 residues shy of where the CDR3 ends; the end is completed using the germline J gene. The chain combines TRBV5-4 with TRBJ1-1, with D tentatively TRBD1 (5 bases). Germline CDR1 is SGHNT and CDR2 is YYREEE (reference sequence). CDR3 length: 14 residues. This CDR3 reads CASSLAQAPRKAFF. The sequenced CDR3 bases are TGTGCCAGCAGCTTGGCACAGGCCCCCCGGAAA.

In this sample, this clone turned up many times. The CDR3 end lies 3 residues beyond the end of the read and is filled in from the germline J gene. V is TRBV15 and J is TRBJ2-5; 13 bases align to TRBD2. The trim removed 5 bases at V and 3 bases at J, leaving 6 bases unmatched. Germline V CDR1 and CDR2: LNHNV, YYDKDF (reference sequence). This CDR3 has 16 residues. CDR3 sequence reads: CATSPRLAGGKETQYF. The CDR3 DNA, read in part, is TGTGCCACCAGCCCACGACTAGCGGGGGGTAAAGAGACC.

This clone was counted at least ten times. Read sequence stops 3 residues before the CDR3 end, and the germline J gene provides the missing end. This chain links TRBV20-1 with TRBJ1-2; D is uncertain. V lost 4 bases to trimming and J lost 4 bases, with 13 bases between them. The CDR3 contains 13 residues. Germline-derived CDR1 and CDR2 are DFQATT and SNEGSKA (reference sequence). CDR3 DNA (partial): TGCAGTGCTACAAGTAGACCTAGCTATGGC. This gives the protein CSATSRPSYG. The complete CDR3 protein is CSATSRPSYGYTF.